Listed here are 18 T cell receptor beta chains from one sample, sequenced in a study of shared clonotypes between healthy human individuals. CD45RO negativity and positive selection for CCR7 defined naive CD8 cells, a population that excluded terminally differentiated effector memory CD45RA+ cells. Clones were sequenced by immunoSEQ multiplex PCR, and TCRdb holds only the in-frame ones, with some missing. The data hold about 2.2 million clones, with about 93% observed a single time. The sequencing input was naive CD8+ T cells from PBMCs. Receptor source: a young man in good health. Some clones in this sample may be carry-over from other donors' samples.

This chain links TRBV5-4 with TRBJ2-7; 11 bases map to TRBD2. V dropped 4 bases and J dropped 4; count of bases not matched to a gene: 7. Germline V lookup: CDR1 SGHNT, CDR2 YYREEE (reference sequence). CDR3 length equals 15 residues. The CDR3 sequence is CASSVVTSGVYEQYF. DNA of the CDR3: TGTGCCAGCAGCGTAGTGACTAGCGGGGTTTACGAGCAGTACTTC.

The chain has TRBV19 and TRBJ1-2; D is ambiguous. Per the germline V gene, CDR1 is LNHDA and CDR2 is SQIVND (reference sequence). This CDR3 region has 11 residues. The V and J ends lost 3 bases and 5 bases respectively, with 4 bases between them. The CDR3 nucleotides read TGTGCCAGTAGTATTCCGTATGGCTACACCTTC. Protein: CASSIPYGYTF.

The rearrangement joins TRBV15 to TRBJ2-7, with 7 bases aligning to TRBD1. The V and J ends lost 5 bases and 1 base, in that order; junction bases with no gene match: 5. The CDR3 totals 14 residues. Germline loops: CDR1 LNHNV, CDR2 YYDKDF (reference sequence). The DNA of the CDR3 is TGTGCCACCAGCGATAGACAGGGTTCCTACGAGCAGTACTTC. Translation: CATSDRQGSYEQYF.

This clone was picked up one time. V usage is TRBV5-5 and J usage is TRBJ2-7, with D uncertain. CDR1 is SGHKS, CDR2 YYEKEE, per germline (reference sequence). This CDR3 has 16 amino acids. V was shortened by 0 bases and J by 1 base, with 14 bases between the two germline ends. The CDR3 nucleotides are TGTGCCAGCAGCTTGGTAGGCGGTAGGTGGTCCTACGAGCAGTACTTC. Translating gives CASSLVGGRWSYEQYF.

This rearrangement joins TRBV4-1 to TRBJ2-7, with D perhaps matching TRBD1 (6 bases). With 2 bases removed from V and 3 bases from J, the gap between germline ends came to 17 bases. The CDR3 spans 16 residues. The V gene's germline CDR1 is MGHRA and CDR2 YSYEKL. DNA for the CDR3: TGCGCCAGCAGCCAAAGGACAGACTGGAGAGGCTACGAGCAGTACTTC. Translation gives CASSQRTDWRGYEQYF.

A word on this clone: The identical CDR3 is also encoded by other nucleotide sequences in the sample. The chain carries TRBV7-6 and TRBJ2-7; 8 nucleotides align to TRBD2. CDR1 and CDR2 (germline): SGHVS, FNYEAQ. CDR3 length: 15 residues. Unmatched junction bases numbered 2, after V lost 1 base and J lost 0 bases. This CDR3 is CASSLETSGSYEQYF. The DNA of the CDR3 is TGTGCCAGCAGCTTAGAAACTAGCGGCTCCTACGAGCAGTACTTC.

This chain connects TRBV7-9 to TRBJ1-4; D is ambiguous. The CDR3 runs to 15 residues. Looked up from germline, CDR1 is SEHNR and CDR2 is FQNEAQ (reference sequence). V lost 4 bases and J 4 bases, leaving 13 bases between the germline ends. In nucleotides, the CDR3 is TGTGCCAGCAGCTCAAGCCGGGTATTTAATGAAAAACTGTTTTTT. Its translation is CASSSSRVFNEKLFF.

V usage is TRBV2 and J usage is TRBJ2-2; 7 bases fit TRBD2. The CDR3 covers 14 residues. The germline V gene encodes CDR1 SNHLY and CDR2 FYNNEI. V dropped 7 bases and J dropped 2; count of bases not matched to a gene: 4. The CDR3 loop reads CASTRGGNTGELFF. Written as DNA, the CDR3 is TGTGCCAGCACCCGCGGGGGTAACACCGGGGAGCTGTTTTTT. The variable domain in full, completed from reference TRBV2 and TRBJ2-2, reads EPEVTQTPSHQVTQMGQEVILRCVPISNHLYFYWYRQILGQKVEFLVSFYNNEISEKSEIFDDQFSVERPDGSNFTLKIRSTKLEDSAMYFCASTRGGNTGELFFGEGSRLTVL.

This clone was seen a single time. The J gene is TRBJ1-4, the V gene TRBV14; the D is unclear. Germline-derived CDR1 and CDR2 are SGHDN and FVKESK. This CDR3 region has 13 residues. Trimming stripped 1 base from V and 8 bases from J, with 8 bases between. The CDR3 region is CASSQVLAEKLFF. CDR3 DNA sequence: TGTGCCAGCAGCCAAGTTTTGGCAGAAAAACTGTTTTTT.

The CDR3 loop reads CASSREQLLSYGEQFF. The CDR3, as DNA: TGTGCCAGCAGCAGAGAGCAACTACTTAGCTATGGTGAGCAGTTCTTC. The V and J genes are TRBV7-8 and TRBJ2-1; D uncertain. V gave up 5 bases and J gave up 9 bases, with 23 bases separating them. Germline V gene lookup returns CDR1 SGHVS and CDR2 FQNEAQ. This CDR3 is built from 16 residues.

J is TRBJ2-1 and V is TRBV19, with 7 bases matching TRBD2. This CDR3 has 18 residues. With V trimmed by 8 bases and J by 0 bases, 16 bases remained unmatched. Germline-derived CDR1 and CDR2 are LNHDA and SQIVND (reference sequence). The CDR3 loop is CASLSSGPQSSSYNEQFF. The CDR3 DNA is TGTGCCAGTTTATCTAGCGGCCCTCAGTCGAGCTCCTACAATGAGCAGTTCTTC.

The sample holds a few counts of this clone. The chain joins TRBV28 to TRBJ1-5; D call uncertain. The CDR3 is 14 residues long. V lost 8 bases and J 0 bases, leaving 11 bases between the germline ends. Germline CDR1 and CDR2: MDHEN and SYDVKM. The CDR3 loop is CASWRLASNQPQHF. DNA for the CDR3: TGTGCCAGCTGGCGGTTAGCTAGCAATCAGCCCCAGCATTTT.

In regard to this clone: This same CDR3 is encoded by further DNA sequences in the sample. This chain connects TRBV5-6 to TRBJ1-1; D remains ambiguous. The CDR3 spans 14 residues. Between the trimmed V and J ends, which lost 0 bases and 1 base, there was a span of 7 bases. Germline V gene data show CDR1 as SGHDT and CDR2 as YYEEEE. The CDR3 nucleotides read TGTGCCAGCAGCTTGGGGACCGCGAACACTGAAGCTTTCTTT. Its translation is CASSLGTANTEAFF.

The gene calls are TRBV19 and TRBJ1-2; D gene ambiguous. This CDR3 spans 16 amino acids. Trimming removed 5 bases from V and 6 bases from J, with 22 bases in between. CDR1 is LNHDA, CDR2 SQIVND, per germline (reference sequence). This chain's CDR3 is CASSGFLGGLLDGYTF. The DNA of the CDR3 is TGTGCCAGTAGTGGATTTTTGGGAGGCCTCTTGGATGGCTACACCTTC.

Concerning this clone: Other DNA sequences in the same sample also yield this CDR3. The CDR3 reads CASSLADEQFF. CDR3 DNA sequence: TGTGCCAGCAGTTTGGCGGATGAGCAGTTCTTC. The V gene is TRBV28, the J gene TRBJ2-1; D is undetermined. The CDR3 runs to 11 residues. CDR1 is MDHEN, CDR2 SYDVKM, per germline. Trimming pared 3 bases from V and 8 bases from J, leaving 5 bases between.

The CDR3 is CASSDRSGTSGSYEQYF. CDR3 DNA: TGTGCCAGCAGTGACCGTTCAGGGACTAGCGGTTCCTACGAGCAGTACTTC. The V gene is TRBV6-1, the J gene TRBJ2-7, with 11 bases fitting TRBD2. From germline, CDR1 is MNHNS and CDR2 SASEGT. J gave up 1 base and V 3 bases, and 8 bases lay outside the gene matches. The CDR3 has 17 amino acids.

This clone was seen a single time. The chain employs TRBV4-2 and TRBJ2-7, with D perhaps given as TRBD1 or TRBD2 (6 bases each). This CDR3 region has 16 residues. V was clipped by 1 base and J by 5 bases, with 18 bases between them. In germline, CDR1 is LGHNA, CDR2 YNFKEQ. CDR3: CASSQGLDPRGNEQYF. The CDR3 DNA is TGTGCCAGCAGCCAAGGACTAGACCCTAGGGGGAACGAGCAGTACTTC.

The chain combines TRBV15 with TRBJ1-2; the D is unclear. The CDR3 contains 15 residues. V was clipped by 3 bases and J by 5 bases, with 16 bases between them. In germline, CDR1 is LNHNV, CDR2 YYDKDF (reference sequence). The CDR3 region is CATSSGHLITYGYTF. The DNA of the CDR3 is TGTGCCACCAGCAGTGGCCATCTAATAACTTATGGCTACACCTTC.